The 18 T cell receptor beta chains listed next were all sequenced from one sample in a study of T-cell memory formation after mild COVID-19. From the 5' RACE reads, TCRdb called clonotypes with MiXCR, one entry per CDR3 protein. The sample has about 320,000 distinct CDR3 sequences; roughly 13% are singletons. Sequenced sample: PBMCs or a T cell subset sorted from them (not recorded which). The source is a man in his late teens or twenties who had mild COVID-19 (a few samples of this study predate the infection). Cell type and time point are not known.

This clonotype was seen a handful of times. The rearrangement joins TRBV12-3 or TRBV12-4 to TRBJ2-1; 9 bases line up with TRBD2. Losses at the gene ends were 6 bases for V and 7 bases for J; bases not matched to a gene: 10. This CDR3 spans 15 amino acids. DNA for the CDR3: TGTGCCAGCAGCTCCGGGACTAGCTTATCGAATGAGCAGTTCTTC. It is translated as CASSSGTSLSNEQFF.

V and J are TRBV7-2 and TRBJ2-1, with 13 bases fitting TRBD2. The CDR3 has 19 amino acids. The germline V gene encodes CDR1 SGHTA and CDR2 FQGNSA. V was pared by 8 bases and J by 12 bases, with 25 bases of the junction left unmatched. The DNA of the CDR3 is TGTGCCAGCTCGCCCGTCGAGAGACTAGCGGGGGGACTCGACTCCTGGCAGTTCTTC. Translated: CASSPVERLAGGLDSWQFF.

This clonotype was seen more than once but under ten times. The V and J genes are TRBV30 and TRBJ2-6, with D unclear. This CDR3 region has 13 residues. Between the trimmed V and J ends, which lost 8 bases and 0 bases, there was a span of 8 bases. Germline V gene sequence: CDR1 GTSNPN, CDR2 SVGIG (reference sequence). In DNA form, the CDR3 reads TGTGCCGCGATGGGCTCTGGGGCCAACGTCCTGACTTTC. Translation: CAAMGSGANVLTF.

This clonotype was detected only a few times. The genes are TRBV7-8 and TRBJ2-5; weak D call: TRBD2 (6 bases). The CDR3 totals 16 residues. V was pared by 0 bases and J by 4 bases, with 15 bases between. Germline CDR1 and CDR2: SGHVS and FQNEAQ. The DNA of the CDR3 is TGTGCCAGCAGCTTAGCGCCTCCGGACTATGGAGAGACCCAGTACTTC. This gives the protein CASSLAPPDYGETQYF.

The chain combines TRBV29-1 with TRBJ2-1, with 8 bases aligning to TRBD2. Germline CDR1 reads SQVTM; CDR2 reads ANQGSEA. The CDR3 runs to 13 residues. After removal of 3 bases from V and 6 bases from J, the junction contained 4 bases not matched to a gene. CDR3 in DNA: TGCAGCGTTGAGCGGGGGGCCCCCAATGAGCAGTTCTTC. Protein sequence: CSVERGAPNEQFF.

The chain couples TRBV20-1 to TRBJ2-7; D possibly corresponds to TRBD2 (5 bases). V lost 7 bases and J lost 5, with 21 bases in between. The germline gives CDR1 DFQATT, CDR2 SNEGSKA (reference sequence). CDR3 length equals 14 residues. As DNA, the CDR3 is TGCAGTGTCGAGGCCGGGATAGGTGTGGACGAGCAGTACTTC. As protein: CSVEAGIGVDEQYF.

The rearrangement joins TRBV5-4 to TRBJ1-2; 8 bases align to TRBD1. The CDR3 covers 15 residues. Germline assignment: CDR1 SGHNT and CDR2 YYREEE (reference sequence). The V segment lost 0 bases and the J segment 4 bases; nucleotides outside the gene matches: 5. The CDR3 here is CASSLGQGASYGYTF. The CDR3, as DNA: TGTGCCAGCAGCTTGGGGCAGGGGGCCAGCTATGGCTACACCTTC.

This chain uses TRBV6-1 with TRBJ1-4; no firm D call. The germline V and J ends were trimmed by 4 bases and 8 bases, with 14 bases remaining between them. The germline V gene encodes CDR1 MNHNS and CDR2 SASEGT. The CDR3 is 14 amino acids. CDR3 sequence (DNA): TGTGCCAGCAGTGCGGTGAAGGGAGTCGAAAAACTGTTTTTT. This translates into CASSAVKGVEKLFF.

This clonotype occurred a few times. This chain uses TRBV12-3 or TRBV12-4 with TRBJ1-1; maybe TRBD1 (6 bases). The CDR3 is 14 amino acids. The V and J ends lost 6 bases and 0 bases respectively, with 11 bases between them. The CDR3 region is CASRPQGLNTEAFF. CDR3 nucleotide sequence: TGTGCCAGCAGACCACAGGGTCTGAACACTGAAGCTTTCTTT.

The chain is built from TRBV11-1 and TRBJ2-6; tentative D call: TRBD1 (5 bases). CDR3 length: 20 amino acids. Germline-derived CDR1 and CDR2 are SGHAT and FQDESV (reference sequence). V gave up 4 bases and J gave up 2 bases, with 24 bases separating them. This chain's CDR3 is CASSSPSGQVVRPGANVLTF. CDR3 DNA sequence: TGTGCCAGCAGCTCCCCTTCAGGGCAGGTCGTCCGGCCTGGGGCCAACGTCCTGACTTTC.

In this sample, this clonotype turned up a few times. The chain uses TRBV3-1 and TRBJ2-2; D ambiguous. The length of the CDR3 is 12 residues. Trimming removed 3 bases at V and 6 bases at J, with 5 bases between. Germline V lookup: CDR1 LGHDT, CDR2 YNNKEL (reference sequence). DNA for the CDR3: TGTGCCAGCAGCCACCTACCCGGGGAGCTGTTTTTT. Translating it yields CASSHLPGELFF.

CDR3 nucleotide sequence: TGTGCCAGCAGTGAATTTTTGCCCGGCAATGAGCAGTTCTTC. Its translation is CASSEFLPGNEQFF. This rearrangement joins TRBV25-1 to TRBJ2-1; D ambiguous. CDR1 and CDR2 from the germline V gene are MGHDK and SYGVNS. CDR3 length equals 14 residues. V was cut by 1 base and J by 6 bases, with 10 bases left in between.

This chain joins TRBV6-2 or TRBV6-3 and TRBJ2-3; 10 nucleotides align to TRBD2. Germline CDR1 MNHEY, CDR2 SVGEGT. J gave up 6 bases and V 8 bases, and 11 bases lay outside the gene matches. The CDR3 length is 15 residues. The CDR3 nucleotides read TGTGCCAGCGGTAGAGCGGGGGGGCCATCCGATACGCAGTATTTT. It encodes CASGRAGGPSDTQYF.

This clonotype was detected only a few times. CDR3 in DNA: TGTGCCAGCAGCCCCGGAAGTGGCGAGCAGTACTTC. This translates into CASSPGSGEQYF. The chain combines TRBV13 with TRBJ2-7; D is undetermined. V dropped 5 bases and J dropped 6 bases, with 11 bases sitting between them. The CDR3 is made up of 12 amino acids. The V gene's germline CDR1 is PRHDT and CDR2 FYEKMQ (reference sequence).

The rearrangement joins TRBV4-2 to TRBJ2-7; D possibly corresponds to TRBD1 (5 bases). The CDR3 sequence is 13 residues long. Germline CDR1 LGHNA, CDR2 YNFKEQ. Deletions cut 0 bases from V and 6 bases from J, with 9 bases between. The CDR3: CASSQDMGREQYV. In nucleotides, the CDR3 is TGTGCCAGCAGCCAAGATATGGGGCGCGAGCAGTACGTC.

This clonotype was detected only a few times. CDR3 residues: CASSWSSNTGELFF. The CDR3 region has the DNA TGTGCCAGTTCATGGTCCTCAAACACCGGGGAGCTGTTTTTT. V gene TRBV6-2 or TRBV6-3 combines with J gene TRBJ2-2, with D unresolved. V lost 9 bases and J lost 2, with 13 bases in between. The germline V gene has CDR1 MNHEY and CDR2 SVGEGT. The CDR3 is 14 residues long.

This chain uses TRBV28 with TRBJ1-1, with D maybe TRBD1 (5 bases). The CDR3 consists of 15 residues. V dropped 6 bases and J dropped 4 bases, with 18 bases sitting between them. The germline CDR1 and CDR2 sequences are MDHEN and SYDVKM. The CDR3 coding sequence is TGTGCCAGCAGGTCAACCGGGACTGACTTCACTGAAGCTTTCTTT. Its translation: CASRSTGTDFTEAFF.

In its sample, this clonotype was seen many times. The chain links TRBV7-7 to TRBJ2-2, with 8 bases lining up with TRBD2. V shed 4 bases, J shed 0 bases, and the junction held 4 bases outside the gene matches. CDR1 is SSHAT, CDR2 FNYEAQ, per germline (reference sequence). This CDR3 region has 16 residues. CDR3 bases: TGTGCCAGCAGCTCTCGACTAGCGACGAACACCGGGGAGCTGTTTTTT. It encodes CASSSRLATNTGELFF.